The 2 T cell receptor beta chains listed next were all sequenced from one sample in a study of T-cell memory formation after mild COVID-19 (dated by TCRdb to the early 2020s). Preparation of the library involved 5' RACE. Sequencing instrument: Illumina NovaSeq 6000. TCRdb cleaned the public reads at Q25 with fastp, built clones with MiXCR and kept in-frame beta chains. Rows are unified per CDR3 protein, each entry keeping the most common DNA and genes. Here the sample has 530,000 or so distinct CDR3 sequences; about 18% occur a single time. Roughly 8% of the sample is taken by the ten largest. Specimen: PBMCs or a T cell subset sorted from them (not recorded which). These receptors originate from an adult woman who had mild COVID-19 (a few samples of this study predate the infection). The sample titles of this study are shuffled in the database, so cell type and time point are left out; the donor was told from shared clones.

The chain combines TRBV27 with TRBJ2-7, with D hard to call. This CDR3 has 15 residues. V was clipped by 2 bases and J by 4 bases, with 15 bases between them. Germline-derived CDR1 and CDR2 are MNHEY and SMNVEV (reference sequence). CDR3 coding DNA: TGTGCCAGCAGTTTAGCGGTAGTTAAGTTTTACGAGCAGTACTTC. It specifies CASSLAVVKFYEQYF.

The J gene is TRBJ2-1, the V gene TRBV10-3; 8 bases match TRBD1. The CDR3 has 15 amino acids. The V gene end was trimmed by 4 bases and the J gene end by 4 bases; junction bases not matched to a gene: 6. Per germline, CDR1 ENHRY and CDR2 SYGVKD. CDR3 loop: CAISGTGGQYNEQFF. Here the CDR3 DNA reads TGTGCCATCAGTGGTACAGGGGGGCAGTACAATGAGCAGTTCTTC.